One sample yielded the 7 T cell receptor beta chains listed below, sequenced in a study of B cell selection in AIRE deficiency. The assay was immunoSEQ multiplex PCR, and TCRdb's table has in-frame clones only and misses some. Here the sample spans about 25,000 clones, 95% to 97% being singletons. Sorting defined conventional CD4 T cells as CD4+CD127+. The sequenced material came from CD4+CD127+ conventional T cells sorted from PBMCs. Receptors originate from a human donor in good health.

The chain combines TRBV18 with TRBJ2-5; TRBD1 or TRBD2 may be the D gene (5 bases each). The CDR3 has 14 amino acids. The ends were cut back, 0 bases at V and 5 bases at J, with 10 bases in the middle. CDR1 and CDR2 (germline): KGHSH, LQKENI. This chain's CDR3 is CASSPPPGRETQYF. Here the CDR3 DNA reads TGTGCCAGCTCACCACCCCCGGGGCGGGAGACCCAGTACTTC.

The V gene is TRBV23-1, the J gene TRBJ1-5, with D perhaps matching TRBD1 (6 bases). TRBV23-1 is flagged as an ORF with uncertain function. Trimming cost V 0 bases and J 7 bases, with 16 bases left between them. CDR3 length: 16 residues. In DNA, the CDR3 is TGCGCCAGCAGTCAATCCCCGACGGGGGCTAAACAGCCCCAGCATTTT. Translation: CASSQSPTGAKQPQHF.

The chain uses TRBV5-1 and TRBJ1-1; D is ambiguous. This CDR3 region has 16 residues. Trimming took off 0 bases at V and 5 bases at J, with 17 bases between the two ends. Per germline, CDR1 SGHRS and CDR2 YFSETQ. The CDR3 reads CASSLEGNQGWTEAFF. Here the CDR3 DNA reads TGCGCCAGCAGCTTGGAGGGAAATCAAGGGTGGACTGAAGCTTTCTTT.

V and J are TRBV11-3 and TRBJ2-7; 10 nucleotides align to TRBD1. CDR3 length: 14 residues. The junction had 7 bases not matched to a gene; V was cut back by 5 bases and J by 6 bases. Per the germline V gene, CDR1 is SGHNT and CDR2 is YENEEA. CDR3 nucleotides: TGTGCCAGCAGCGCCCGGGACAGGGGAGGCGAGCAGTACTTC. Translating gives CASSARDRGGEQYF.

The chain recombines TRBV14 with TRBJ1-1; possible D gene TRBD1, 6 bases. This CDR3 spans 16 amino acids. Trimming took 4 bases from V and 2 from J, leaving 17 bases between them. Germline-derived CDR1 and CDR2 are SGHDN and FVKESK. The CDR3 protein is CASSLGGGGPNTEAFF. CDR3 DNA sequence: TGTGCCAGCAGCCTGGGTGGTGGGGGGCCTAACACTGAAGCTTTCTTT. The variable domain in full, completed from reference TRBV14 and TRBJ1-1, reads EAGVTQFPSHSVIEKGQTVTLRCDPISGHDNLYWYRRVMGKEIKFLLHFVKESKQDESGMPNNRFLAERTGGTYSTLKVQPAELEDSGVYFCASSLGGGGPNTEAFFGQGTRLTVV.

The chain recombines TRBV21-1 with TRBJ2-3; the D call of TRBD2 is as the table states it, not checked on the DNA. TRBV21-1 is listed as a pseudogene. The CDR3 is made up of 17 amino acids. CDR3 DNA: TGTGCCAGCAGCAGGGCCTTAGGGACTAGCTTCACAGATACGCAGTATTTT. As protein: CASSRALGTSFTDTQYF.

The V call is TRBV7-3, the J call TRBJ1-2; D unclear. This CDR3 comprises 14 residues. Germline V gene sequence: CDR1 SGHTA, CDR2 FQGTGA. V shed 4 bases and J shed 3 bases, with 12 bases lying between them. CDR3 residues: CASSSLQIDYGYTF. The CDR3 DNA follows: TGTGCCAGCAGCTCACTCCAGATAGACTATGGCTACACCTTC.